These T cell receptor beta chains were read from a single sample in a study of CD8 T cells in Susac syndrome. TCRdb called the immunoSEQ multiplex PCR reads again in MiXCR, with one record for every CDR3 protein. The data contain 56,000 or so distinct CDR3 sequences, about 95% of them singletons. The source material was CD8+ T cells from PBMCs. The receptors were gathered from a human donor with Susac syndrome. Both conserved end residues are part of each CDR3. D genes are given only for firm matches. Size tells how often a clone was seen (once, few, many) or the class of an expanded clone, and some rows leave it out.

V: TRBV20-1
D: TRBD2
J: TRBJ2-1
size: .
DNA: TGCAGTGCTAGAGATGGAGTAGCGGGTTACAATGAGCAGTTCTTC
CDR3: CSARDGVAGYNEQFF

V: TRBV7-2
D: TRBD1
J: TRBJ2-5
size: .
DNA: TGTGCCAGCAGCATCACCAGGGGGCAGGAGACCCAGTACTTC
CDR3: CASSITRGQETQYF

V: TRBV15
D: .
J: TRBJ2-2
size: once
DNA: TGTGCCACCAGCAGAGGGAGGGCGATCGAGGGGACCACCGGGGAGCTGTTTTTT
CDR3: CATSRGRAIEGTTGELFF

V: TRBV19
D: .
J: TRBJ2-1
size: .
DNA: TGTGCCACCGGCCGTACGTTGCTGTATGAGCAGTTCTTC
CDR3: CATGRTLLYEQFF

V: TRBV30
D: TRBD1
J: TRBJ1-6
size: .
DNA: TGTGCCTGGGAAAGGAGGGGAGAAGGGGGCCGGTCACCCCTCCACTTT
CDR3: CAWERRGEGGRSPLHF

V: TRBV9
D: .
J: TRBJ1-4
size: few
DNA: TGTGCCAGCAGCGTAGGAATAATAGGAAAACTGTTTTTT
CDR3: CASSVGIIGKLFF

V: TRBV9
D: TRBD1
J: TRBJ2-7
size: .
DNA: TGTGCCAGCAGCGTAGAGGACAGGGTAGGCGAGCAGTACTTC
CDR3: CASSVEDRVGEQYF

V: TRBV5-1
D: TRBD1
J: TRBJ2-7
size: .
DNA: TGCTCTGTTGGGTGCTGCTTTGTCTCCTCCGGGACAGGGATCTACGAGCAGTACTTC
CDR3: CSVGCCFVSSGTGIYEQYF

V: TRBV27
D: .
J: TRBJ1-3
size: .
DNA: TGTGCCAGCAGTTTAAACTCTGGAAACACCATATATTTT
CDR3: CASSLNSGNTIYF

V: TRBV7-9
D: TRBD1
J: TRBJ2-7
size: .
DNA: TGTGCCAGCAGCCCGGGGACAGGGAGGGTCTACGAGCAGTACTTC
CDR3: CASSPGTGRVYEQYF

V: TRBV20-1
D: .
J: TRBJ1-3
size: .
DNA: TGCAGTCCCTCTGGAAACACCATATATTTT
CDR3: CSPSGNTIYF

V: TRBV20-1
D: TRBD1
J: TRBJ2-5
size: .
DNA: TGCAGTGCTAGGCCCGACAGGGGAGAGACCCAGTACTTC
CDR3: CSARPDRGETQYF

V: TRBV7-3
D: TRBD1
J: TRBJ1-3
size: .
DNA: TGTGCCAGCAGCACAGGGGACAGAAACACCATATATTTT
CDR3: CASSTGDRNTIYF

V: TRBV5-4
D: TRBD2
J: TRBJ2-1
size: .
DNA: TGTGCCAGCAGCTTGTCCTCGGGGGGTGGTGAGCAGTTCTTC
CDR3: CASSLSSGGGEQFF

V: TRBV30
D: TRBD1
J: TRBJ2-1
size: .
DNA: TGTGCCTGGCGGACAGGCCCTACCTACAATGAGCAGTTCTTC
CDR3: CAWRTGPTYNEQFF

V: TRBV9
D: .
J: TRBJ2-5
size: .
DNA: TGTGCCAGCAGCGGTGGTAGCGGCACTCAAGAGACCCAGTACTTC
CDR3: CASSGGSGTQETQYF

V: TRBV13
D: TRBD1
J: TRBJ1-3
size: .
DNA: TGTGCCAGCAGCTCTCCCGCCGACAGGGTGGAAGGAAACACCATATATTTT
CDR3: CASSSPADRVEGNTIYF

V: TRBV6-2/TRBV6-3
D: .
J: TRBJ1-5
size: once
DNA: TGTGCCAGCAGTTACCCCGACTATAGCAATCAGCCCCAGCATTTT
CDR3: CASSYPDYSNQPQHF

V: TRBV6-5
D: .
J: TRBJ2-5
size: .
DNA: TGTGCCAGCAGTTACGCCGCGAATGTTGGTTTAGAGACCCAGTACTTC
CDR3: CASSYAANVGLETQYF

V: TRBV20-1
D: .
J: TRBJ2-6
size: .
DNA: TGCAGTGCTAGATTTGGCGGTGGGGCCAACGTCCTGACTTTC
CDR3: CSARFGGGANVLTF

V: TRBV29-1
D: .
J: TRBJ1-6
size: .
DNA: TGCAGCGTTGAAAGAGGTGCCTGTTCACCCCTCCACTTT
CDR3: CSVERGACSPLHF

V: TRBV7-9
D: .
J: TRBJ2-2
size: .
DNA: TGTGCCAGCAGCCCGCCGACTAGACAGGGGGAGCTGTTTTTT
CDR3: CASSPPTRQGELFF

V: TRBV5-4
D: TRBD1
J: TRBJ1-1
size: .
DNA: TGTGCCTTACCGGACAGGGCGAACACTGAAGCTTTCTTT
CDR3: CALPDRANTEAFF

V: TRBV7-9
D: .
J: TRBJ2-1
size: .
DNA: TGTGCCAGCAGCTTGACAGGTGGAGGTATCTACAATGAGCAGTTCTTC
CDR3: CASSLTGGGIYNEQFF

V: TRBV19
D: .
J: TRBJ1-1
size: .
DNA: TGTGCCAGTAGTATACTCCTGAACACTGAAGCTTTCTTT
CDR3: CASSILLNTEAFF

V: TRBV6-5
D: .
J: TRBJ2-1
size: .
DNA: TGTGCCAGCAATGACGAGGGCAATGAGCAGTTCTTC
CDR3: CASNDEGNEQFF

V: TRBV29-1
D: .
J: TRBJ2-7
size: .
DNA: TGCAGCGTTACCCCCCGGGGGGGACAGGGAACCTACGAGCAGTACTTC
CDR3: CSVTPRGGQGTYEQYF

V: TRBV6-6
D: .
J: TRBJ1-5
size: .
DNA: TGTGCCAGCAGTCCCTTGGGAAGAGTGGATCAGCCCCAGCATTTT
CDR3: CASSPLGRVDQPQHF

V: TRBV30
D: .
J: TRBJ2-5
size: .
DNA: TGTGCCTGGAGTGGGGGATACGGTGGGGAAGAGACCCAGTACTTC
CDR3: CAWSGGYGGEETQYF

V: TRBV5-4
D: TRBD2
J: TRBJ2-7
size: .
DNA: TGTGCCAGCAGCTCAGGACTAGCCTCCTACGAGCAGTACTTC
CDR3: CASSSGLASYEQYF

V: TRBV9
D: .
J: TRBJ1-6
size: .
DNA: TGTGCCAGCAGCCCCCGCAGCAGCCTTGTCTATAATTCACCCCTCCACTTT
CDR3: CASSPRSSLVYNSPLHF

V: TRBV19
D: .
J: TRBJ1-1
size: .
DNA: TGTGCCAGTAGTATACTTCCAGGTTCCACTGAAGCTTTCTTT
CDR3: CASSILPGSTEAFF

V: TRBV29-1
D: .
J: TRBJ2-1
size: .
DNA: TGCAGCGCCCGAGGGGGGGCCTACAATGAGCAGTTCTTC
CDR3: CSARGGAYNEQFF

V: TRBV28
D: TRBD1
J: TRBJ1-2
size: .
DNA: TGTGCCAGCAGTTTATTCGACAGGGGCCCTATTGGAGGCTACACCTTC
CDR3: CASSLFDRGPIGGYTF

V: TRBV28
D: TRBD1
J: TRBJ1-3
size: .
DNA: TGTGCCAGCAGTCACAGGGGACGGGGAGGAAACACCATATATTTT
CDR3: CASSHRGRGGNTIYF

V: TRBV25-1
D: .
J: TRBJ2-5
size: .
DNA: TGTGCCAGCAGTGAATATGCTCTCCAAGAGACCCAGTACTTC
CDR3: CASSEYALQETQYF

V: TRBV20-1
D: .
J: TRBJ1-2
size: once
DNA: TGCAGTGCTAGAGATCGTGCAGGACAAGGCTATGGCTACACCTTC
CDR3: CSARDRAGQGYGYTF

V: TRBV29-1
D: .
J: TRBJ1-1
size: once
DNA: TGCAGCGTTGCAGGCAGAAGAGATGAAGCTTTCTTT
CDR3: CSVAGRRDEAFF

V: TRBV27
D: .
J: TRBJ2-6
size: .
DNA: TGTGCCAGCAGTTTCACTGGGGCCAACGTCCTGACTTTC
CDR3: CASSFTGANVLTF

V: TRBV5-1
D: .
J: TRBJ2-3
size: .
DNA: TGCGCCAGCAGAGCGGGTAGCACAGATACGCAGTATTTT
CDR3: CASRAGSTDTQYF

V: TRBV6-2/TRBV6-3
D: TRBD1
J: TRBJ2-5
size: .
DNA: TGTGCCAGCAGTTTCTACAGGGGACAAGAGACCCAGTACTTC
CDR3: CASSFYRGQETQYF

V: TRBV4-1
D: .
J: TRBJ1-1
size: once
DNA: TGCGCCAGCAGCCAAGAAGAAGGGAGATTGAACACTGAAGCTTTCTTT
CDR3: CASSQEEGRLNTEAFF

V: TRBV4-3
D: TRBD1
J: TRBJ2-2
size: .
DNA: TGCGCCAGCAGCCAACAACCAGGGGGCGTAAACACCGGGGAGCTGTTTTTT
CDR3: CASSQQPGGVNTGELFF

V: TRBV27
D: .
J: TRBJ2-6
size: .
DNA: TGTGCCAGCAGTTTATCTGGGGCCAACGTCCTGACTTTC
CDR3: CASSLSGANVLTF

V: TRBV15
D: TRBD2
J: TRBJ2-7
size: .
DNA: TGTGCCACCAGCGCACATTTAGCGGGGGGGTACGAGCAGTACTTC
CDR3: CATSAHLAGGYEQYF

V: TRBV5-6
D: .
J: TRBJ1-1
size: once
DNA: TGTGCCAGCAGCTTTTGGGGAGGCAACACTGAAGCTTTCTTT
CDR3: CASSFWGGNTEAFF

V: TRBV15
D: .
J: TRBJ1-1
size: .
DNA: TGTGCCACCGCGCGTAGGGTTATGAACACTGAAGCTTTCTTT
CDR3: CATARRVMNTEAFF

V: TRBV28
D: .
J: TRBJ2-1
size: few
DNA: TGTGCCAGCAGTCTGGTGGGTGAGCAGTTCTTC
CDR3: CASSLVGEQFF

V: TRBV11-2
D: .
J: TRBJ1-5
size: .
DNA: TGTGCCAGCAGCTTACGCAGCAATCAGCCCCAGCATTTT
CDR3: CASSLRSNQPQHF

V: TRBV12-3/TRBV12-4
D: .
J: TRBJ1-2
size: .
DNA: TGTGCCAGCAGTTTACGGGTCTCGTCTAACTATGGCTACACCTTC
CDR3: CASSLRVSSNYGYTF

V: TRBV19
D: .
J: TRBJ1-1
size: .
DNA: TGTGCCAGTAGTATAGGGACGGAGAACACTGAAGCTTTCTTT
CDR3: CASSIGTENTEAFF